The rows below give T cell receptor beta chains drawn from one sample of a study of T cell repertoires in cytomegalovirus infection. These receptors have no known antigen. TCRdb re-analysed the reads in MiXCR, keeping a single row per CDR3 protein. Found here are about 770,000 distinct CDR3 sequences, 25% to 35% of them singletons; the top ten hold 10% to 15%. Sequenced material: cultured CD8+ T cells from PBMCs, taken from culture after CMV antigen stimulation. The receptors derive from a human donor in good health (CMV status not recorded). Some clones in this sample may be carry-over from other donors' samples. The CDR3 runs from the conserved cysteine through the conserved F or W. A D gene is named only where the DNA matches it firmly. Expanded clones get a size class; other rows say once, few or many, or leave the size out.

CDR3aa: CASSPGQGPSSYEQYF
CDR3nt: TGTGCCAGCAGCCCCGGACAGGGACCAAGCTCCTACGAGCAGTACTTC
j_gene: TRBJ2-7
v_gene: TRBV7-9
d_gene: TRBD1
abundance: NA

CDR3aa: CASSQGHPSTDTQYF
CDR3nt: TGCGCCAGCAGCCAGGGACACCCGAGCACAGATACGCAGTATTTT
j_gene: TRBJ2-3
v_gene: TRBV4-1
d_gene: NA
abundance: NA

CDR3aa: CAIQWTDPNTEAFF
CDR3nt: TGTGCCATCCAGTGGACGGATCCGAACACTGAAGCTTTCTTT
j_gene: TRBJ1-1
v_gene: TRBV6-1
d_gene: NA
abundance: few

CDR3aa: CASSFPTVSTDTQYF
CDR3nt: TGTGCCAGCAGTTTCCCGACAGTTAGCACAGATACGCAGTATTTT
j_gene: TRBJ2-3
v_gene: TRBV12-3/TRBV12-4
d_gene: NA
abundance: NA

CDR3aa: CASSQDLYGTGSNEQYF
CDR3nt: TGTGCCAGCAGCCAAGATTTATATGGGACAGGGTCGAACGAGCAGTACTTC
j_gene: TRBJ2-7
v_gene: TRBV3-1
d_gene: TRBD1
abundance: NA

CDR3aa: CASSWDREGWTEAFF
CDR3nt: TGTGCCAGCAGCTGGGACAGGGAGGGTTGGACTGAAGCTTTCTTT
j_gene: TRBJ1-1
v_gene: TRBV5-5
d_gene: TRBD1
abundance: NA

CDR3aa: CASSSAEGLAGNEQFF
CDR3nt: TGTGCCAGCAGTTCCGCTGAGGGACTAGCGGGCAATGAGCAGTTCTTC
j_gene: TRBJ2-1
v_gene: TRBV27
d_gene: TRBD2
abundance: NA

CDR3aa: CASSSRDYHTDTQYF
CDR3nt: TGTGCCAGCAGCTCCCGGGACTACCACACAGATACGCAGTATTTT
j_gene: TRBJ2-3
v_gene: TRBV7-8
d_gene: TRBD2
abundance: many

CDR3aa: CAISESRGGRGGAFF
CDR3nt: TGTGCCATCAGTGAGTCGAGGGGAGGGCGCGGCGGAGCTTTCTTT
j_gene: TRBJ1-1
v_gene: TRBV10-3
d_gene: NA
abundance: NA

CDR3aa: CASSIRTDGYTF
CDR3nt: TGTGCCAGCAGTATTCGGACAGATGGCTACACCTTC
j_gene: TRBJ1-2
v_gene: TRBV12-3/TRBV12-4
d_gene: NA
abundance: NA

CDR3aa: CASSQDWGLGHQPQHF
CDR3nt: TGCGCCAGCAGCCAAGATTGGGGTTTAGGGCATCAGCCCCAGCATTTT
j_gene: TRBJ1-5
v_gene: TRBV4-3
d_gene: NA
abundance: NA

CDR3aa: CASSPAPMNTGELFF
CDR3nt: TGTGCCAGCAGCCCCGCCCCCATGAACACCGGGGAGCTGTTTTTT
j_gene: TRBJ2-2
v_gene: TRBV12-3/TRBV12-4
d_gene: NA
abundance: NA

CDR3aa: CASSFSGGALETQYF
CDR3nt: TGTGCCAGCAGCTTTAGCGGGGGGGCCTTAGAGACCCAGTACTTC
j_gene: TRBJ2-5
v_gene: TRBV7-2
d_gene: TRBD2
abundance: few

CDR3aa: CASSLGGTQSPDTQYF
CDR3nt: TGTGCCAGCAGCCTTGGGGGGACCCAGAGCCCAGATACGCAGTATTTT
j_gene: TRBJ2-3
v_gene: TRBV7-4
d_gene: NA
abundance: NA

CDR3aa: CASSPGHWDQPQHF
CDR3nt: TGTGCCAGTAGCCCGGGCCATTGGGATCAGCCCCAGCATTTT
j_gene: TRBJ1-5
v_gene: TRBV19
d_gene: NA
abundance: few

CDR3aa: CATNPTGLHYGYTF
CDR3nt: TGTGCCACAAATCCGACAGGGTTGCACTATGGCTACACCTTC
j_gene: TRBJ1-2
v_gene: TRBV6-8
d_gene: TRBD1
abundance: NA

CDR3aa: CATSRNYRQETQYF
CDR3nt: TGTGCCACCAGCAGAAACTACCGCCAAGAGACCCAGTACTTC
j_gene: TRBJ2-5
v_gene: TRBV15
d_gene: NA
abundance: NA

CDR3aa: CASSYPFRASGGLTDTQYF
CDR3nt: TGTGCCAGCAGTTACCCCTTCCGGGCTAGCGGGGGACTCACAGATACGCAGTATTTT
j_gene: TRBJ2-3
v_gene: TRBV6-2/TRBV6-3
d_gene: TRBD2
abundance: NA

CDR3aa: CASSTDRGGEKLFF
CDR3nt: TGTGCCAGTAGTACCGACCGGGGTGGAGAAAAACTGTTTTTT
j_gene: TRBJ1-4
v_gene: TRBV19
d_gene: NA
abundance: NA

CDR3aa: CASSAPYGYTF
CDR3nt: TGTGCCAGCAGTGCCCCCTATGGCTACACCTTC
j_gene: TRBJ1-2
v_gene: TRBV9
d_gene: NA
abundance: few

CDR3aa: CATSRDIRLSLLEKLFF
CDR3nt: TGTGCCACCAGCAGAGATATCCGACTCTCCCTTTTGGAAAAACTGTTTTTT
j_gene: TRBJ1-4
v_gene: TRBV15
d_gene: NA
abundance: few

CDR3aa: CASSPYGSGIYEQYF
CDR3nt: TGTGCCAGCAGCCCTTATGGCAGTGGAATCTACGAGCAGTACTTC
j_gene: TRBJ2-7
v_gene: TRBV7-2
d_gene: NA
abundance: few

CDR3aa: CASSQVWAGELFF
CDR3nt: TGTGCCAGCAGCCAAGTGTGGGCCGGGGAGCTGTTTTTT
j_gene: TRBJ2-2
v_gene: TRBV14
d_gene: NA
abundance: few

CDR3aa: CASSYQAGLNQPQHF
CDR3nt: TGTGCCAGCAGTTACCAGGCAGGACTAAATCAGCCCCAGCATTTT
j_gene: TRBJ1-5
v_gene: TRBV6-5
d_gene: NA
abundance: few

CDR3aa: CASSLAGNTDTQYF
CDR3nt: TGTGCCAGCAGTTTAGCGGGAAACACAGATACGCAGTATTTT
j_gene: TRBJ2-3
v_gene: TRBV7-2
d_gene: TRBD2
abundance: many

CDR3aa: CASSLLTGTLNNEQFF
CDR3nt: TGTGCCAGCAGCTTACTGACCGGGACCTTAAACAATGAGCAGTTCTTC
j_gene: TRBJ2-1
v_gene: TRBV7-9
d_gene: NA
abundance: few

CDR3aa: CASSFRQRGAVADTQYF
CDR3nt: TGTGCCAGCAGTTTTAGGCAGCGGGGGGCGGTCGCAGATACGCAGTATTTT
j_gene: TRBJ2-3
v_gene: TRBV12-3/TRBV12-4
d_gene: TRBD2
abundance: NA

CDR3aa: CASRRGTVSYNEQFF
CDR3nt: TGTGCCAGCAGACGGGGGACAGTCTCCTACAATGAGCAGTTCTTC
j_gene: TRBJ2-1
v_gene: TRBV12-3/TRBV12-4
d_gene: NA
abundance: NA

CDR3aa: CASSRGTRTLEQYF
CDR3nt: TGCGCCAGCAGTCGAGGGACACGGACCCTGGAGCAGTACTTC
j_gene: TRBJ2-7
v_gene: TRBV5-1
d_gene: NA
abundance: NA

CDR3aa: CASSFFSAGGPTDTQYF
CDR3nt: TGTGCCAGCAGCTTTTTTTCAGCGGGGGGGCCCACAGATACGCAGTATTTT
j_gene: TRBJ2-3
v_gene: TRBV7-6
d_gene: TRBD2
abundance: NA

CDR3aa: CASSAAGGNEQFF
CDR3nt: TGTGCCAGCAGCGCGGCGGGAGGGAACGAGCAGTTCTTC
j_gene: TRBJ2-1
v_gene: TRBV7-9
d_gene: TRBD2
abundance: few

CDR3aa: CASGGLTYLDTQYF
CDR3nt: TGTGCCAGCGGGGGGCTCACTTATTTAGATACGCAGTATTTT
j_gene: TRBJ2-3
v_gene: TRBV7-2
d_gene: NA
abundance: few

CDR3aa: CASSLDRLSSYEQYF
CDR3nt: TGTGCCAGCAGCTTAGACAGGTTAAGCTCCTACGAGCAGTACTTC
j_gene: TRBJ2-7
v_gene: TRBV7-8
d_gene: NA
abundance: few

CDR3aa: CASSPGLAGGPAYNEQFF
CDR3nt: TGTGCCAGCAGTCCCGGACTAGCGGGGGGCCCGGCCTACAATGAGCAGTTCTTC
j_gene: TRBJ2-1
v_gene: TRBV12-3/TRBV12-4
d_gene: TRBD2
abundance: many

CDR3aa: CASSYSFRDRGWRGTEAFF
CDR3nt: TGTGCCAGCAGTTACTCGTTTCGGGACAGGGGATGGAGGGGGACTGAAGCTTTCTTT
j_gene: TRBJ1-1
v_gene: TRBV6-8
d_gene: TRBD1
abundance: few

CDR3aa: CASSFGNGYGYTF
CDR3nt: TGTGCCAGCAGTTTTGGTAACGGCTATGGCTACACCTTC
j_gene: TRBJ1-2
v_gene: TRBV27
d_gene: NA
abundance: NA

CDR3aa: CASTDRATEAFF
CDR3nt: TGTGCCAGCACGGACAGGGCCACTGAAGCTTTCTTT
j_gene: TRBJ1-1
v_gene: TRBV27
d_gene: TRBD1
abundance: few

CDR3aa: CASSPASREFQETQYF
CDR3nt: TGTGCCAGCAGCCCAGCAAGCAGGGAATTTCAAGAGACCCAGTACTTC
j_gene: TRBJ2-5
v_gene: TRBV13
d_gene: NA
abundance: NA

CDR3aa: CASSQPDSYEQYF
CDR3nt: TGCGCCAGCAGCCAGCCTGACTCCTACGAGCAGTACTTC
j_gene: TRBJ2-7
v_gene: TRBV4-1
d_gene: NA
abundance: NA

CDR3aa: CASSFNRELEETQYF
CDR3nt: TGTGCCAGCAGTTTTAACAGGGAATTGGAAGAGACCCAGTACTTC
j_gene: TRBJ2-5
v_gene: TRBV12-3/TRBV12-4
d_gene: NA
abundance: many

CDR3aa: CASSQAGPLHYGYTF
CDR3nt: TGTGCCAGCAGCCAAGCGGGGCCTCTTCACTATGGCTACACCTTC
j_gene: TRBJ1-2
v_gene: TRBV14
d_gene: NA
abundance: NA

CDR3aa: CASAPGGQPQHF
CDR3nt: TGTGCTAGTGCCCCGGGGGGGCAGCCCCAGCATTTT
j_gene: TRBJ1-5
v_gene: TRBV12-5
d_gene: NA
abundance: NA

CDR3aa: CASSSPGTGWTDTRYF
CDR3nt: TGTGCCAGCAGCTCCCCCGGGACAGGGTGGACAGATACGCGGTATTTT
j_gene: TRBJ2-3
v_gene: TRBV5-5
d_gene: TRBD1
abundance: NA

CDR3aa: CASSPGQGSTGELFF
CDR3nt: TGTGCCAGCAGTCCGGGACAGGGGAGCACCGGGGAGCTGTTTTTT
j_gene: TRBJ2-2
v_gene: TRBV12-3/TRBV12-4
d_gene: TRBD1
abundance: few

CDR3aa: CASSDDSSYNEQFF
CDR3nt: TGTGCCAGCAGCGACGACAGCTCCTACAATGAGCAGTTCTTC
j_gene: TRBJ2-1
v_gene: TRBV5-4
d_gene: NA
abundance: NA

CDR3aa: CASTPGQGADGYTF
CDR3nt: TGCGCCAGCACTCCGGGACAGGGGGCAGATGGCTACACCTTC
j_gene: TRBJ1-2
v_gene: TRBV4-1
d_gene: TRBD1
abundance: NA

CDR3aa: CASSLTIGGNYGYTF
CDR3nt: TGTGCCAGCAGTTTAACAATAGGGGGGAACTATGGCTACACCTTC
j_gene: TRBJ1-2
v_gene: TRBV12-3/TRBV12-4
d_gene: NA
abundance: many

CDR3aa: CATRGGQRNTEAFF
CDR3nt: TGTGCCACCAGGGGAGGTCAAAGGAACACTGAAGCTTTCTTT
j_gene: TRBJ1-1
v_gene: TRBV24-1
d_gene: NA
abundance: NA

CDR3aa: CATKVNTEAFF
CDR3nt: TGTGCCACAAAAGTGAACACTGAAGCTTTCTTT
j_gene: TRBJ1-1
v_gene: TRBV10-3
d_gene: NA
abundance: few

CDR3aa: CASRWRDRGLETQYF
CDR3nt: TGTGCCAGCAGATGGAGGGACAGGGGGCTTGAGACCCAGTACTTC
j_gene: TRBJ2-5
v_gene: TRBV25-1
d_gene: TRBD1
abundance: few

CDR3aa: CASSLAWDRGRVNTEAFF
CDR3nt: TGTGCCAGCAGTTTAGCGTGGGACAGGGGGCGCGTGAACACTGAAGCTTTCTTT
j_gene: TRBJ1-1
v_gene: TRBV12-3/TRBV12-4
d_gene: TRBD1
abundance: few

CDR3aa: CASSMGRGGAFF
CDR3nt: TGTGCCAGTAGTATGGGCAGGGGGGGAGCTTTCTTT
j_gene: TRBJ1-1
v_gene: TRBV19
d_gene: TRBD1
abundance: NA

CDR3aa: CASSFVQNEKLFF
CDR3nt: TGTGCCAGCAGTTTTGTGCAGAATGAAAAACTGTTTTTT
j_gene: TRBJ1-4
v_gene: TRBV12-3/TRBV12-4
d_gene: NA
abundance: many

CDR3aa: CASSPPTSGEGQYF
CDR3nt: TGTGCCAGCAGCCCCCCGACTAGCGGGGAGGGGCAGTACTTC
j_gene: TRBJ2-7
v_gene: TRBV7-9
d_gene: TRBD2
abundance: few